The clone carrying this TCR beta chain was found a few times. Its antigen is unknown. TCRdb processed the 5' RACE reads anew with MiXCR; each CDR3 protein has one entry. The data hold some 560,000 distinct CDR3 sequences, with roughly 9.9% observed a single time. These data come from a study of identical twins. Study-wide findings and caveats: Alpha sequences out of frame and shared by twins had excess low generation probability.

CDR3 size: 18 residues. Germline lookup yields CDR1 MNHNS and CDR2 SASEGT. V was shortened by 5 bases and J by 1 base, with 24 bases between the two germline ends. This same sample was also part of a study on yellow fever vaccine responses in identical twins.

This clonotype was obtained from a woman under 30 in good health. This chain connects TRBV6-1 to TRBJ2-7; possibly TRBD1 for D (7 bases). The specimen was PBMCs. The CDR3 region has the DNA TGTGCCAGCAGTCGAGCCACCGGAGGGGGCGCGGGATCCTACGAGCAGTACTTC. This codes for CASSRATGGGAGSYEQYF.